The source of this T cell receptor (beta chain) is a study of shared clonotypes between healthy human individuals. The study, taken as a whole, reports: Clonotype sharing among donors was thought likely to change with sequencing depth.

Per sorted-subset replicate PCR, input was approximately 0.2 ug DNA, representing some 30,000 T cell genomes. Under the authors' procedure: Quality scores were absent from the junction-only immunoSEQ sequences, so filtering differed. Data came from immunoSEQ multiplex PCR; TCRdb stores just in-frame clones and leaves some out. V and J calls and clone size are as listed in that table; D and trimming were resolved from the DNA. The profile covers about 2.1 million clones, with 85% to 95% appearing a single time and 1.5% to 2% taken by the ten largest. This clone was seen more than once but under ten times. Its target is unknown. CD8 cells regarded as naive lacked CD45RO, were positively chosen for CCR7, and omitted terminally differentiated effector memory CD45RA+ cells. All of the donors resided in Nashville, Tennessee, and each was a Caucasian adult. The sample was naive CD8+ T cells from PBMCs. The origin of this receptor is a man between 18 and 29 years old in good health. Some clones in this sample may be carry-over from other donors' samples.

CDR3 sequence (DNA): TGTGCCAGCCTCGGACTAGCGGAGAAGCAGTTCTTC. Translating gives CASLGLAEKQFF. This rearrangement joins TRBV19 to TRBJ2-1; 10 positions agree with TRBD2. The CDR3 sequence is 12 residues long. The germline CDR1 and CDR2 sequences are LNHDA and SQIVND (reference sequence). The V gene end was trimmed by 9 bases and the J gene end by 11 bases; junction bases not matched to a gene: 7. Together with reference TRBV19 and TRBJ2-1, the CDR3 gives the full variable domain: DGGITQSPKYLFRKEGQNVTLSCEQNLNHDAMYWYRQDPGQGLRLIYYSQIVNDFQKGDIAEGYSVSREKKESFPLTVTSAQKNPTAFYLCASLGLAEKQFFGPGTRLTVL.